These 8 T cell receptor beta chains came from one sample sequenced in a study of T cell repertoires in cytomegalovirus infection. In TCRdb, the reads were re-called with MiXCR into one record per CDR3 protein. The sample yields some 150,000 distinct CDR3 sequences, around 24% seen once. Sample: PBMCs. These receptors originate from a human donor in good health (CMV status not recorded). Some clones in this sample may be carry-over from other donors' samples.

This clonotype was seen ten or more times. V is TRBV19 and J is TRBJ2-1; 7 bases are a match to TRBD2. Germline V gives CDR1 LNHDA, CDR2 SQIVND (reference sequence). V gave up 8 bases and J gave up 8 bases; unmatched junction bases: 15. CDR3 size: 15 residues. The CDR3 nucleotides are TGTGCCAGTTCTCTTTATGCGGGAGCTTTAGATGAGCAGTTCTTC. It translates to CASSLYAGALDEQFF.

The rearrangement uses TRBV28 and TRBJ2-3; 7 bases are a match to TRBD1. J lost 0 bases, V lost 3 bases, and 6 bases had no gene match. The CDR3 is 16 residues long. Germline V gives CDR1 MDHEN, CDR2 SYDVKM. The CDR3 bases are TGTGCCAGCAGTTTCCCCAGGGGGAGTAGCACAGATACGCAGTATTTT. Translating gives CASSFPRGSSTDTQYF.

This clonotype appeared many times. J is TRBJ2-1 and V is TRBV15, with 12 bases lining up with TRBD2. Germline V lookup: CDR1 LNHNV, CDR2 YYDKDF (reference sequence). Trimming took 2 bases from V and 14 from J; bases not matched to a gene: 13. This CDR3 has 16 amino acids. DNA for the CDR3: TGTGCCACCAGCAGACCACGACTAGCGGGGGAACAATCGGAGTTCTTC. It codes for CATSRPRLAGEQSEFF.

V and J are TRBV5-1 and TRBJ2-7, with TRBD2 matching over 14 bases. V shed 3 bases and J 2 bases; nucleotides not matched to a gene: 1. The germline CDR1 and CDR2 sequences are SGHRS and YFSETQ. CDR3 size: 15 residues. The CDR3 DNA is TGCGCCAGCAGCTCGGGACTAGCGGGGGCCTACGAGCAGTACTTC. Its protein is CASSSGLAGAYEQYF.

This clonotype was counted between two and nine times. The chain carries TRBV7-2 and TRBJ2-2; possibly TRBD1 for D (6 bases). This CDR3 region has 15 residues. The V gene's germline CDR1 is SGHTA and CDR2 FQGNSA. V was trimmed by 3 bases and J by 5 bases, leaving 13 bases between them. CDR3 amino acids: CASSLSDSRTGELFF. DNA of the CDR3: TGTGCCAGCAGCTTGTCGGACAGCAGAACCGGGGAGCTGTTTTTT.

This clonotype was detected ten times or more. The rearrangement joins TRBV7-2 to TRBJ2-7; 9 bases line up with TRBD2. V lost 2 bases, J lost 4 bases, and 6 bases stayed unmatched. CDR3 length: 15 residues. The germline V gene encodes CDR1 SGHTA and CDR2 FQGNSA. DNA of the CDR3: TGTGCCAGCAGCTTAATAGCGGGAGAACAGTACGAGCAGTACTTC. It specifies CASSLIAGEQYEQYF.

This clonotype showed up many times. V is TRBV28 and J is TRBJ1-5; D perhaps matches TRBD1 (5 bases). CDR1 is MDHEN and CDR2 is SYDVKM in the germline V gene. The CDR3 has 13 residues. With 5 bases removed from V and 1 base from J, the gap between germline ends came to 6 bases. CDR3 bases: TGTGCCAGCAGTGACAGAAGCAATCAGCCCCAGCATTTT. Translated: CASSDRSNQPQHF.

This clonotype was seen a few times. The chain links TRBV20-1 to TRBJ2-3; the match to TRBD2 covers 11 bases. CDR1 and CDR2 (germline): DFQATT, SNEGSKA (reference sequence). V dropped 4 bases and J dropped 0; count of bases not matched to a gene: 12. CDR3 length: 18 amino acids. The DNA for the CDR3 is TGCAGTGCTACTAAACTAGCGGGAGAGGGTTCTAGCACAGATACGCAGTATTTT. Protein product: CSATKLAGEGSSTDTQYF.